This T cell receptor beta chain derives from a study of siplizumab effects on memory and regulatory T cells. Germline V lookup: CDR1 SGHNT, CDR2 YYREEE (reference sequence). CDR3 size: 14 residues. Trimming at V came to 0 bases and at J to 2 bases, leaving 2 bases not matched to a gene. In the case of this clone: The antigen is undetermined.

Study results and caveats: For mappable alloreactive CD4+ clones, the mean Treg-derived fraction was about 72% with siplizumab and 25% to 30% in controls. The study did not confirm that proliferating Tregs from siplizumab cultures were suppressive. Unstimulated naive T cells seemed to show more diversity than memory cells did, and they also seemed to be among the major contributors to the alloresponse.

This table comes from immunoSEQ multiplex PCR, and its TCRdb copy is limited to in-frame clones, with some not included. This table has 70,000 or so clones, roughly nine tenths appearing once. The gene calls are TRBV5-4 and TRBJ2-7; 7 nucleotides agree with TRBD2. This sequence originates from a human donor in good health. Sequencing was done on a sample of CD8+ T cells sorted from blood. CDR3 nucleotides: TGTGCCAGCAGCTTGGGGGGGGGAACCTACGAGCAGTACTTC. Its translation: CASSLGGGTYEQYF.